This T cell receptor beta chain originates from a study of blood T cells in healthy people across ages. Sample-barcoded 5' priming and a J-beta primer mix drove a second PCR of roughly 7 to 11 cycles. TCRdb called the 5' RACE reads again in MiXCR, with one record for every CDR3 protein. This table has hundreds of thousands of distinct CDR3 sequences, roughly 21% appearing once. Overall study findings and caveats: Researchers report that TCR beta diversity correlated strongly with naive T cell percentage.

About this clonotype: No antigen is known for it.

The CDR3 has 14 residues. V dropped 4 bases and J dropped 4; count of bases not matched to a gene: 5. In germline, CDR1 is MNHEY, CDR2 SMNVEV (reference sequence). Source material: blood. This chain connects TRBV27 to TRBJ2-5, with 8 bases that match TRBD2. The receptor was derived from a man in his 70s in good health. CDR3 sequence: CASSSAGTRETQYF. CDR3 DNA: TGTGCCAGCAGTTCGGCCGGGACTAGAGAGACCCAGTACTTC.